Listed here is a single TCR beta chain. Its antigen is still unknown. The record has no base qualities; no much larger clone is one base away. The CDR3 numbers 16 residues from cysteine through phenylalanine. Only the CDR3 region is kept as DNA, spanning 48 bases read in frame from base 1. Via the germline V gene (reference sequence), CDR1 is LGHDT and CDR2 YNNKEL. V lost 4 bases and J lost 6 bases, and the count of bases not matched to a germline gene is 10. The treatment or condition label on this specimen signifies: allogeneic hematopoietic cell transplantation with graft depleted of TCRalphabeta T cells and CD19 B cells. TCRalphabeta/CD19-depleted allogeneic hematopoietic cell grafts were given to the transplant recipients, all of whom were children. This specimen belongs to a study of T-cell reconstitution after alpha-beta-depleted transplantation in children (dated by TCRdb to 2016 to 2018). As for the study more broadly: Using TCR repertoire profiling, the study quantitatively followed how T-cell immune reconstitution unfolded in children after TCRalphabeta/CD19-depleted allogeneic hematopoietic cell transplantation.

Overall study outcomes, separate from this receptor: About two months after transplant, the apparently early recovery of alphabetaT-cell counts reportedly depended on just several hundred clones that had expanded rapidly and came from non-depleted graft cells. In some patients, the high TCRbeta diversity seen at day 60 was put down to recipient T cells and intrathymic progenitors that had survived conditioning. The frequencies of hyperexpanded clones fell over the following months, and after one year, T-cell counts and TCRbeta diversity were mostly attributed to newly produced T cells.

Library creation used PCR. The instrument given in TCRdb is Illumina HiSeq 2500. Molecular barcoding was employed in the preparation of TCR libraries, with unique molecular identifiers being used to normalize TCRbeta repertoire quantification. The raw public reads went through TCRdb reprocessing: fastp at Q25, MiXCR clone calling, in-frame beta chains kept. CDR3 protein sequences are deduplicated, and each keeps its most common genes and DNA. Across this sample there are around 700,000 distinct CDR3 sequences, with 13% seen only once. The ten largest clones add up to about 0.79% of the sample. The input for sequencing was PBMCs, taken before TCRalphabeta/CD19-depleted stem cell transplant. Rearrangement joined TRBV3-1 to TRBJ2-2; the junction holds 8 bases that match TRBD2. This TCR was sampled from a girl aged 2-10 years with congenital amegakaryocytic thrombocytopenia, due to receive a stem cell transplant. The CDR3 region: CASSRESGSLAGELFF. The DNA reads as follows: TGTGCCAGCAGCCGAGAAAGCGGGAGTCTGGCCGGGGAGCTGTTTTTT.